What follows describes a single TCR beta chain. TCRdb re-called the RT-PCR reads through MiXCR, storing one row per CDR3 protein. The table lists 530,000 or so distinct CDR3 sequences, around 25% of them singletons. The sample comes from a study of response to subunit inactivated influenza vaccine. Germline CDR1 and CDR2: SGHAT and FQDESV (reference sequence). Unmatched junction bases numbered 13, after V lost 5 bases and J lost 6 bases. The CDR3 extends over 16 amino acids. The receptor was isolated from a man aged 50 to 59 who received an inactivated influenza vaccine. V is TRBV11-1 and J is TRBJ2-1, with 7 bases that match TRBD2. The input for sequencing was CD4+ T cells sorted from PBMCs, taken about 5 days after vaccination. The CDR3 loop reads CASSPLGGRASNEQFF. For the CDR3, the DNA is TGTGCCAGCAGCCCTCTAGGAGGGAGGGCCTCCAATGAGCAGTTCTTC.